A single sample gave rise to the 4 T cell receptor beta chains below, sequenced in a study of post-analysis software for immune sequencing data. Study results and caveats: Elevated frequency relative to controls characterized a handful of TRBV segments in patients, TRBV5-6, TRBV5-1 and TRBV20-1 among them.

For these TCRs, the target antigens are not known. Carried by the TCR beta cDNA libraries were unique molecular identifiers. MiXCR, applied by TCRdb to the PCR reads, yields one record per CDR3 protein. Among 450,000 to 650,000 distinct CDR3 sequences listed, roughly 47% were seen once. Input material: blood. All receptors come from a girl aged 5-17 years with multiple sclerosis.

The table lists this clonotype with a few counts. The chain recombines TRBV13 with TRBJ2-3; 7 bases line up with TRBD2. Germline V CDR1 and CDR2: PRHDT, FYEKMQ (reference sequence). This CDR3 is 17 amino acids long. V lost 2 bases to trimming and J lost 3 bases; unmatched junction nucleotides: 11. CDR3 DNA sequence: TGTGCCAGCAGCTTAAGTCGAGCGGGGTGGGATACAGATACGCAGTATTTT. Its translation: CASSLSRAGWDTDTQYF.

DNA of the CDR3: TGCAGCGTGACCGGCCTAGCGGGAGGGCCCTCGTGGAGGTCCTACAATGAGCAGTACTTC. Encoded protein: CSVTGLAGGPSWRSYNEQYF. The chain is built from TRBV29-1 and TRBJ2-1; 12 positions agree with TRBD2. The DNA end favors TRBJ2-7, so the J call may be wrong. The CDR3 is 20 residues long. Germline V CDR1 and CDR2: SQVTM, ANQGSEA.

The J gene is TRBJ2-1, the V gene TRBV5-1; 9 nucleotides line up with TRBD1. The V gene end was trimmed by 5 bases and the J gene end by 10 bases; junction bases not matched to a gene: 13. This CDR3 spans 15 amino acids. Germline loops: CDR1 SGHRS, CDR2 YFSETQ. Written as DNA, the CDR3 is TGCGCCAGCAGTCCCGGGACAGGGACTACTGGGGAGCAGTTCTTC. This gives the protein CASSPGTGTTGEQFF.

The genes are TRBV29-1 and TRBJ2-1; D unclear. CDR3 size: 13 residues. The germline V and J ends were trimmed by 4 bases and 3 bases, with 10 bases remaining between them. CDR1 and CDR2 (germline): SQVTM, ANQGSEA. The CDR3: CSVVGRFYNEQFF. DNA for the CDR3: TGCAGCGTTGTTGGCCGCTTCTACAATGAGCAGTTCTTC.